These 24 T cell receptor beta chains were sequenced from one sample in a study of blood T cell repertoires in COVID-19. Only in-frame clones appear in the TCRdb table, and some are missing; sequencing was by immunoSEQ multiplex PCR. The sample lists roughly 54,000 clones, around nine tenths occurring once. Sequencing was carried out using peripheral blood. These receptors were obtained from a woman aged 55 to 70 with COVID-19, enrolled during active disease.

V gene TRBV7-8 combines with J gene TRBJ2-1; 11 bases match TRBD2. Germline assignment: CDR1 SGHVS and CDR2 FQNEAQ. The CDR3 totals 20 residues. J lost 0 bases, V lost 4 bases, and 14 bases had no gene match. The CDR3 coding sequence is TGTGCCAGCAGCTCTCGTGGGCTAGCGGGAGGATGGGTCTCCTACAATGAGCAGTTCTTC. It yields the protein CASSSRGLAGGWVSYNEQFF.

This chain connects TRBV9 to TRBJ2-1; D is undetermined. Trimming cost V 3 bases and J 9 bases, with 16 bases left between them. Germline V gene sequence: CDR1 SGDLS, CDR2 YYNGEE. This CDR3 has 14 residues. CDR3 region: CASSATLVRGEQFF. The DNA of the CDR3 is TGTGCCAGCAGCGCGACCCTAGTTCGTGGTGAGCAGTTCTTC.

The V call is TRBV28, the J call TRBJ1-2, with D possibly being TRBD1 (6 bases). Germline CDR1 and CDR2: MDHEN and SYDVKM. This CDR3 has 15 amino acids. V was cut by 6 bases and J by 5 bases, with 19 bases left in between. CDR3: CASSSPQGIWYGYTF. CDR3 coding DNA: TGTGCCAGCAGCTCTCCGCAGGGGATTTGGTATGGCTACACCTTC.

This chain connects TRBV19 to TRBJ2-3; TRBD1 matches at 7 bases. The CDR3 loop spans 16 amino acids. V shed 5 bases and J 2 bases; nucleotides not matched to a gene: 10. Germline V gives CDR1 LNHDA, CDR2 SQIVND (reference sequence). The chain's CDR3 is CASSLQTGLNTDTQYF. CDR3 in DNA: TGTGCCAGTAGTCTCCAGACAGGGCTTAACACAGATACGCAGTATTTT.

The chain employs TRBV27 and TRBJ1-2, with 7 bases aligning to TRBD1. The CDR3 is 18 residues long. Losses at the gene ends were 3 bases for V and 2 bases for J; bases not matched to a gene: 15. The germline CDR1 and CDR2 sequences are MNHEY and SMNVEV (reference sequence). The CDR3 DNA reads as TGTGCCAGCAGTTTGGTAGGAAGGGGGCGCCTTGTAAACTATGGCTACACCTTC. As protein: CASSLVGRGRLVNYGYTF.

The genes are TRBV2 and TRBJ2-7; D uncertain. Between the trimmed V and J ends, which lost 2 bases and 5 bases, there was a span of 13 bases. This CDR3 is 14 amino acids long. Germline V gene data show CDR1 as SNHLY and CDR2 as FYNNEI. CDR3 coding DNA: TGTGCCAGCAGTGAAACCAGGCCGAATGACGAGCAGTACTTC. It codes for CASSETRPNDEQYF.

This sequence joins TRBV2 and TRBJ2-1; TRBD1 is a possible D gene (6 bases). The CDR3 runs 14 residues. The V end was cut by 8 bases, the J end by 3 bases, with 14 bases between. CDR1 and CDR2 from the germline V gene are SNHLY and FYNNEI. CDR3 sequence (DNA): TGTGCCAGCGCAACACAGGGCGACTACAATGAGCAGTTCTTC. Encoded protein: CASATQGDYNEQFF. The full variable domain, its missing parts supplied by reference TRBV2 and TRBJ2-1, is EPEVTQTPSHQVTQMGQEVILRCVPISNHLYFYWYRQILGQKVEFLVSFYNNEISEKSEIFDDQFSVERPDGSNFTLKIRSTKLEDSAMYFCASATQGDYNEQFFGPGTRLTVL.

The chain uses TRBV5-1 and TRBJ1-4; the match to TRBD1 covers 7 bases. Trimming at V came to 4 bases and at J to 8 bases, leaving 8 bases not matched to a gene. This CDR3 spans 14 amino acids. Per the germline V gene, CDR1 is SGHRS and CDR2 is YFSETQ. This CDR3 reads CASSQQGIGEKLFF. The DNA for the CDR3 is TGCGCCAGCAGCCAACAGGGGATAGGGGAAAAACTGTTTTTT.

The V and J genes are TRBV21-1 and TRBJ2-7; the table's D call, TRBD2, was not checked against the DNA. TRBV21-1 is tagged as a pseudogene. This CDR3 contains 15 residues. This CDR3 is CASNPGTSDPYEQYF. In nucleotides, the CDR3 is TGTGCCAGCAACCCAGGGACTAGCGATCCCTACGAGCAGTACTTC.

This clone was observed a single time. CDR3 amino acids: CASSLEAGAFETQYF. The CDR3 region has the DNA TGTGCCAGCAGCTTAGAGGCAGGGGCGTTTGAGACCCAGTACTTC. The rearrangement links TRBV7-3 to TRBJ2-5, with D tentatively TRBD1 (6 bases). CDR1 and CDR2 from the germline V gene are SGHTA and FQGTGA. This CDR3 comprises 15 residues. V lost 2 bases and J 5 bases, leaving 15 bases between the germline ends.

The V call is TRBV5-1, the J call TRBJ2-1; 13 bases match TRBD2. This CDR3 region has 17 residues. Germline V gene data show CDR1 as SGHRS and CDR2 as YFSETQ. J gave up 1 base and V 4 bases, and 5 bases lay outside the gene matches. Here the CDR3 DNA reads TGCGCCAGCAGCAACGGACTAGCGGGAGTGTCCTACAATGAGCAGTTCTTC. Encoded protein: CASSNGLAGVSYNEQFF.

This clone was observed a handful of times. The chain recombines TRBV7-9 with TRBJ1-4; the D is unclear. Per the germline V gene, CDR1 is SEHNR and CDR2 is FQNEAQ (reference sequence). This CDR3 is built from 15 residues. V lost 6 bases and J lost 8, with 19 bases in between. The CDR3 DNA reads as TGTGCCAGCAGACCCGCCGGCGGGATGTTCGAAAAACTGTTTTTT. Protein: CASRPAGGMFEKLFF.

This rearrangement joins TRBV29-1 to TRBJ2-7; D gene uncertain. This CDR3 region has 13 residues. CDR1 SQVTM and CDR2 ANQGSEA come from the germline V gene. The V end lost 4 bases, the J end lost 4 bases, and 14 bases lay between the germline ends. The CDR3 loop is CSVGAGLSYEQYF. In DNA, the CDR3 is TGCAGCGTTGGGGCAGGTCTTAGTTACGAGCAGTACTTC.

The chain joins TRBV19 to TRBJ2-1; the match to TRBD2 covers 11 bases. Germline values: CDR1 LNHDA, CDR2 SQIVND (reference sequence). V dropped 5 bases and J dropped 8; count of bases not matched to a gene: 14. CDR3 length equals 17 residues. The CDR3 bases are TGTGCCAGTAGTCGCACCATAGCGGGAGGGCGGGGCGATGAGCAGTTCTTC. As protein: CASSRTIAGGRGDEQFF.

The chain joins TRBV5-6 to TRBJ1-3; weak D call: TRBD1 (6 bases). The germline V gene has CDR1 SGHDT and CDR2 YYEEEE. The CDR3 runs 16 residues. V was clipped by 1 base and J by 3 bases, with 14 bases between them. The CDR3 is CASSLYQGHFGNTIYF. CDR3 sequence (DNA): TGTGCCAGCAGCTTGTACCAGGGGCACTTTGGAAACACCATATATTTT.

The chain is built from TRBV9 and TRBJ2-3; TRBD2 is a possible D gene (7 bases). CDR3 length equals 16 residues. The V gene lost 5 bases and the J gene lost 4 bases, with 20 bases spanning the gap. The germline CDR1 and CDR2 sequences are SGDLS and YYNGEE. The CDR3 loop reads CASRKGGGRGPDTQYF. The CDR3 DNA is TGTGCCAGCAGGAAGGGGGGCGGGAGAGGCCCAGATACGCAGTATTTT.

CDR3 bases: TGTGCCACCAGTGATTTGGAACGGGAGCGCACAGATACGCAGTATTTT. Its protein is CATSDLERERTDTQYF. This rearrangement joins TRBV24-1 to TRBJ2-3; tentative D call: TRBD2 (6 bases). Trimming cost V 0 bases and J 1 base, with 10 bases left between them. The germline gives CDR1 KGHDR, CDR2 SFDVKD. The CDR3 loop spans 16 amino acids.

The chain carries TRBV18 and TRBJ2-7; the D gene is possibly TRBD2 (6 bases). Germline assignment: CDR1 KGHSH and CDR2 LQKENI. V shed 8 bases and J shed 2 bases, with 16 bases lying between them. This CDR3 has 14 residues. DNA of the CDR3: TGTGCCAGCCCTTTCTTGGGCGGGGCCTACGAGCAGTACTTC. It specifies CASPFLGGAYEQYF.

A single count supports this clone. The chain carries TRBV5-4 and TRBJ2-2; 9 nucleotides agree with TRBD1. Trimming removed 2 bases from V and 6 bases from J; junction bases left unmatched: 8. The CDR3 has 16 residues. From germline, CDR1 is SGHNT and CDR2 YYREEE (reference sequence). Written as DNA, the CDR3 is TGTGCCAGCAGCTTCGGACAGGGGAGAGGCCCCGGGGAGCTGTTTTTT. Residues: CASSFGQGRGPGELFF.

This clone was seen only a few times. The V gene is TRBV28, the J gene TRBJ2-2; 9 nucleotides align to TRBD1. V gave up 1 base and J gave up 4 bases; unmatched junction bases: 4. The length of the CDR3 is 16 residues. Germline values: CDR1 MDHEN, CDR2 SYDVKM. This CDR3 reads CASSLLGQGSTGELFF. The CDR3, as DNA: TGTGCCAGCAGTTTATTGGGACAGGGTTCCACCGGGGAGCTGTTTTTT.

This clone showed up just once. The rearrangement joins TRBV6-6 to TRBJ2-1; 9 bases map to TRBD2. This CDR3 has 13 residues. The junction had 3 bases not matched to a gene; V was cut back by 6 bases and J by 6 bases. Germline V gene lookup returns CDR1 MNHNY and CDR2 SVGAGI (reference sequence). This CDR3 reads CASSSSGINEQFF. The CDR3 DNA reads as TGTGCCAGCAGCTCTAGCGGGATCAATGAGCAGTTCTTC.

The chain couples TRBV11-3 to TRBJ2-1; D perhaps matches TRBD2 (5 bases). This CDR3 spans 15 amino acids. Trimming pared 1 base from V and 4 bases from J, leaving 11 bases between. The germline V gene has CDR1 SGHNT and CDR2 YENEEA. This CDR3 is CASSLGLGVYNEQFF. CDR3 nucleotide sequence: TGTGCCAGCAGCTTAGGACTCGGGGTTTACAATGAGCAGTTCTTC.

This chain connects TRBV6-1 to TRBJ2-3, with 10 nucleotides matching TRBD2. Germline V gene lookup returns CDR1 MNHNS and CDR2 SASEGT. V trimming: 2 bases; J trimming: 2 bases; junction bases outside the gene matches: 7. CDR3 length: 17 amino acids. The CDR3 DNA follows: TGTGCCAGCAGTGAACGCAGGACTAGCGGAATCACAGATACGCAGTATTTT. This translates into CASSERRTSGITDTQYF.

The CDR3, as DNA: TGTGCCAGCAGCTTAGAATCCGGGCGGGGTCGGAGGGACATTCAGTACTTC. Protein sequence: CASSLESGRGRRDIQYF. The rearrangement links TRBV11-2 to TRBJ2-4; tentatively, D is TRBD2 (6 bases). Germline V gene sequence: CDR1 SGHAT, CDR2 FQNNGV. V was shortened by 0 bases and J by 8 bases, with 20 bases between the two germline ends. The CDR3 runs to 17 residues.